This TCR beta chain was identified in a study of blood T cell repertoires in COVID-19. With 8 bases removed from V and 6 bases from J, the gap between germline ends came to 16 bases. The CDR3 has 12 amino acids. The germline V gene has CDR1 SQVTM and CDR2 ANQGSEA. In its sample, this clone was seen a few times. Here immunoSEQ multiplex PCR was the method, and the copy in TCRdb shows in-frame clones only, minus some. The data hold roughly 48,000 clones, with approximately 85% observed a single time. The chain links TRBV29-1 to TRBJ1-1; D might be TRBD1 (6 bases). The TCR comes from a man in his forties with acute or convalescent COVID-19. The specimen sequenced was peripheral blood. CDR3: CSSGGRSSEAFF. In nucleotides, the CDR3 is TGCAGCTCTGGGGGCAGGAGCTCTGAAGCTTTCTTT.